Reported below is one T cell receptor (beta chain). The antigen remains undetermined. The CDR3 covers 14 residues. CDR1 is MNHEY, CDR2 SMNVEV, per germline (reference sequence). J lost 7 bases, V lost 7 bases, and 3 bases had no gene match. Primers: 60 Vbeta forward and 13 Jbeta reverse. Method: immunoSEQ multiplex PCR; TCRdb's copy keeps in-frame clones and lacks some. The table lists over 95,000 clones, 70% to 85% of them singletons. These data are taken from a study of cytomegalovirus exposure and HLA in healthy donors. General observations from the study: While the bulk of TCR sequences proved rare, some public TCRs turned up in many donors. Later on, a genetic analysis was performed. It linked a missense variant in DCLRE1C with V- and J-gene trimming of TCR beta.

The sequence derives from a woman between 18 and 29 years old in good health and CMV-seronegative. This sequence joins TRBV27 and TRBJ2-2; 13 bases align to TRBD2. Sequenced sample: PBMCs. The CDR3, as DNA: TGTGCCAGCACGGGACTAGCGGGGATCGGGGAGCTGTTTTTT. This sequence encodes CASTGLAGIGELFF.